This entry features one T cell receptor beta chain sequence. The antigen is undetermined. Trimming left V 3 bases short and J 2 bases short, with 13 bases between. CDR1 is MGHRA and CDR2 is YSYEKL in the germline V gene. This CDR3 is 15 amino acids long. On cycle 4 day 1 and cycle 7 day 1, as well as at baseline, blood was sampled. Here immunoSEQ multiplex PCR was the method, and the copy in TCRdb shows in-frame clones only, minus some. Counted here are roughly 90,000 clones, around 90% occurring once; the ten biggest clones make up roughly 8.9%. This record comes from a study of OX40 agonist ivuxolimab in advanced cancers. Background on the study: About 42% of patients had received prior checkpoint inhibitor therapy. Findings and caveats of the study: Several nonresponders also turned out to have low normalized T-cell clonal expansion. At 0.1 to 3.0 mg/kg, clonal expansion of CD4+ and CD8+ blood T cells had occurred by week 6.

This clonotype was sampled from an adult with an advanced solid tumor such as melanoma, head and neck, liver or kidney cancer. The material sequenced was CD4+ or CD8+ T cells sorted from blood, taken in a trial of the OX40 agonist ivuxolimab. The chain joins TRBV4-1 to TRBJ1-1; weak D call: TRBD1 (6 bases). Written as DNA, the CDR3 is TGCGCCAGCAGCCACACCGGGACACCAAACACTGAAGCTTTCTTT. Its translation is CASSHTGTPNTEAFF.